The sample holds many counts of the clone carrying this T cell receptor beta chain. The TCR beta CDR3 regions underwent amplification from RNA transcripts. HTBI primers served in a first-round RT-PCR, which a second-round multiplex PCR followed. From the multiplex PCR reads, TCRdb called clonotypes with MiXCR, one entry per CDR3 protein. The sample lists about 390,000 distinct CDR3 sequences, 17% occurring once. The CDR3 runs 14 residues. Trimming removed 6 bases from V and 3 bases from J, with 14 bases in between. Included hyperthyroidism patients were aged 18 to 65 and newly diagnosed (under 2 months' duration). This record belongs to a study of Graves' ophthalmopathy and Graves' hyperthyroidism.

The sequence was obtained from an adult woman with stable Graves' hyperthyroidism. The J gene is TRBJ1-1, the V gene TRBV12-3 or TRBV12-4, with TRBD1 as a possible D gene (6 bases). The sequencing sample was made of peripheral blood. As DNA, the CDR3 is TGTGCCAGCAGCCAGGGGATACTCCACACTGAAGCTTTCTTT. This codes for CASSQGILHTEAFF.